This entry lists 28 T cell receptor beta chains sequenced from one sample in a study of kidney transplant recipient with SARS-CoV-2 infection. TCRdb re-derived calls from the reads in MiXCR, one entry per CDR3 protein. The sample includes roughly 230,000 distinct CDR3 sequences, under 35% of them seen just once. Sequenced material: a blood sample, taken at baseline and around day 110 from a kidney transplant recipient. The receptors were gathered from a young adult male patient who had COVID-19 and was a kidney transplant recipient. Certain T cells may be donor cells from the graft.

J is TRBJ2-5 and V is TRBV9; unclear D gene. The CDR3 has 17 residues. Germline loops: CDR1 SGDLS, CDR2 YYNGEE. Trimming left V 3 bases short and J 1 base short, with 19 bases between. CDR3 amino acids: CASSGRVDRPIQETQYF. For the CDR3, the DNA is TGTGCCAGCAGCGGACGGGTGGACCGGCCTATCCAAGAGACCCAGTACTTC. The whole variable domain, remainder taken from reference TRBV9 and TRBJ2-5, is DSGVTQTPKHLITATGQRVTLRCSPRSGDLSVYWYQQSLDQGLQFLIQYYNGEERAKGNILERFSAQQFPDLHSELNLSSLELGDSALYFCASSGRVDRPIQETQYFGPGTRLLVL.

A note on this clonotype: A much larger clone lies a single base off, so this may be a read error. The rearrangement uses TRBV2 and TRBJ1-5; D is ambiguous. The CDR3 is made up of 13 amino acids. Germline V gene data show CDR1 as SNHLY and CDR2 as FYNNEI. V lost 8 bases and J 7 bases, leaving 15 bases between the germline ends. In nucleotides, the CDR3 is TGTGCCAGCGGCTTCACAGCTCGCCAGCCCCAGCATTTT. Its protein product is CASGFTARQPQHF.

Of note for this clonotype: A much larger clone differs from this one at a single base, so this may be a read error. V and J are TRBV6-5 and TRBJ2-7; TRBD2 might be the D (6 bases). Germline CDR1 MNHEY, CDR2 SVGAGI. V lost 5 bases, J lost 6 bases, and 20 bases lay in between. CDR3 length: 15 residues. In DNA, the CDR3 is TGTGCCAGCAGTGGAACAGGCCCCGGAGGGTGCGAGCAGTACTTC. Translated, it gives CASSGTGPGGCEQYF.

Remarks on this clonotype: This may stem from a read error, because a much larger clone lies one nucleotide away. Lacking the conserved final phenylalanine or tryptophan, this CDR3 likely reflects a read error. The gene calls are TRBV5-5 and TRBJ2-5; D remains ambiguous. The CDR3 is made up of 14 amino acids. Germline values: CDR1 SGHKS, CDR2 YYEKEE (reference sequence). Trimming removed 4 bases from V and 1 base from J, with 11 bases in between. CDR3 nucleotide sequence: TGTGCCAGCAGCGGCTGGTTCGGCCAAGAGACCCAGTACCTC. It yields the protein CASSGWFGQETQYL.

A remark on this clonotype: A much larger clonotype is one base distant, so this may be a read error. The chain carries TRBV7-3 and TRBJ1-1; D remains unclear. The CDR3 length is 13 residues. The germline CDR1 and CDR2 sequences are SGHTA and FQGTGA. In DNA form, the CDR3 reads TGTGCCATCAGCTTAATGTGGTCACCTGAAGCTTTCTTT. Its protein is CAISLMWSPEAFF.

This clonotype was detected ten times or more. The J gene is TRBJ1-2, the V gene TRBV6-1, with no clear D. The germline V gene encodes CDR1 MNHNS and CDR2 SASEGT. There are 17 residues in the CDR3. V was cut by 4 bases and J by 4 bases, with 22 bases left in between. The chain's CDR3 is CASSVGWECRKTYGYTF. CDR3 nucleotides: TGTGCCAGCAGTGTAGGGTGGGAATGTAGAAAGACCTATGGCTACACCTTC.

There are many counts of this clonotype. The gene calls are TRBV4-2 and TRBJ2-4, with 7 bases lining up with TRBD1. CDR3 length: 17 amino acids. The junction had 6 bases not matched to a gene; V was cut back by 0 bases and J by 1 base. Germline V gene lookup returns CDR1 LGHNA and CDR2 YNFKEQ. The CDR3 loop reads CASSQEKGARAKNIQYF. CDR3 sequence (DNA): TGTGCCAGCAGCCAAGAAAAGGGGGCGCGGGCCAAAAACATTCAGTACTTC.

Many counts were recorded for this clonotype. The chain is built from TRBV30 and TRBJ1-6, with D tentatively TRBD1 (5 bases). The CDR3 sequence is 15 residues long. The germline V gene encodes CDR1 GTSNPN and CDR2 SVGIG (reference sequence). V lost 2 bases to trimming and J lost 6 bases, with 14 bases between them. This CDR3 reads CAWSPGQGFNSPLHF. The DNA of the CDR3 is TGTGCCTGGAGTCCAGGCCAGGGTTTTAATTCACCCCTCCACTTT.

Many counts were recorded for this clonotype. CDR3 DNA sequence: TGTGCCAGCAGCTTAGACACAAACTACGAGCAGTACTTC. It specifies CASSLDTNYEQYF. This chain uses TRBV11-2 with TRBJ2-7; D is unresolved. V dropped 0 bases and J dropped 3 bases, with 6 bases sitting between them. Germline values: CDR1 SGHAT, CDR2 FQNNGV. The CDR3 extends over 13 amino acids.

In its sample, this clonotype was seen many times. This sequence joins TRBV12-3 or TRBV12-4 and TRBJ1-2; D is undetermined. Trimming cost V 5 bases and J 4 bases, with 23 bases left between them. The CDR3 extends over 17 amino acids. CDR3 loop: CASSGTLSFRKTYGYTF. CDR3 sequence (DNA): TGTGCCAGCAGTGGTACTCTCAGCTTCCGAAAGACCTATGGCTACACCTTC.

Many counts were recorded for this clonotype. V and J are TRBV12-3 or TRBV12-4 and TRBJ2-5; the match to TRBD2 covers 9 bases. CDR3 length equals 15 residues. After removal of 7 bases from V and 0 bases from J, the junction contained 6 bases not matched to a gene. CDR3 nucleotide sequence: TGTGCCAGCACTAGACTAGCGGAGAACCAAGAGACCCAGTACTTC. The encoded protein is CASTRLAENQETQYF.

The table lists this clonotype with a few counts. The CDR3 reads CASSESNRGNTNYGYTF. In DNA, the CDR3 is TGCGCCAGCAGTGAGTCGAACAGGGGGAACACTAACTATGGCTACACCTTC. This chain uses TRBV10-2 with TRBJ1-2; TRBD1 matches at 8 bases. V lost 0 bases to trimming and J lost 0 bases; unmatched junction nucleotides: 6. The CDR3 loop spans 17 amino acids. Germline V gene sequence: CDR1 WSHSY, CDR2 SAAADI.

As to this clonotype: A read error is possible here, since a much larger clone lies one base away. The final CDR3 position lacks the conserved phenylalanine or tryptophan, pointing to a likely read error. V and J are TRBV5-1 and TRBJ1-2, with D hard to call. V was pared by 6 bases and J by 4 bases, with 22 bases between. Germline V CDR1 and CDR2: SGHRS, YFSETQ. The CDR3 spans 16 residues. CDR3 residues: CASNITSVRKTYGYTL. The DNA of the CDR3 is TGCGCCAGCAACATAACATCGGTTCGAAAGACCTATGGCTACACCCTC.

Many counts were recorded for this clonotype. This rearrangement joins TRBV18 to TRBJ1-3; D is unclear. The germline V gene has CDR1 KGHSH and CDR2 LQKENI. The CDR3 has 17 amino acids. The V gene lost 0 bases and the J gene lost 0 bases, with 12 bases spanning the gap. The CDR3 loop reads CASSPPLDYNSGNTIYF. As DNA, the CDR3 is TGTGCCAGCTCACCACCGTTGGACTATAACTCTGGAAACACCATATATTTT.

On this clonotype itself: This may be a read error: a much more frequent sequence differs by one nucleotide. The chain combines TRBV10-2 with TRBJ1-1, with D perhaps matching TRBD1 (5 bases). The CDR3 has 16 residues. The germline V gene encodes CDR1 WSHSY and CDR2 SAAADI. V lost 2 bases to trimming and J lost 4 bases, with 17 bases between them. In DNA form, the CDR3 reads TGCGCCAGCAGTGAGCTCTGGGGACGGGTTGGCACTGAAGCTTTCTTT. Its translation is CASSELWGRVGTEAFF.

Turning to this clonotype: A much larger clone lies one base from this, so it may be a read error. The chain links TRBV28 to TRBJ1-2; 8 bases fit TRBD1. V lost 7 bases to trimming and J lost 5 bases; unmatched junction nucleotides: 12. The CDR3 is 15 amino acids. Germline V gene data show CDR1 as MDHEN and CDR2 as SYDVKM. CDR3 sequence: CASNYGTGPLYGYTF. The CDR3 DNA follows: TGTGCCAGCAATTATGGGACAGGACCGCTATATGGCTACACCTTC.

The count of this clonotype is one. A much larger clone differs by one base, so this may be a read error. This CDR3 reads CASTQGAGSNQPQHF. The CDR3 DNA reads TGTGCCAGCACTCAAGGGGCAGGAAGCAATCAGCCCCAGCATTTT. This chain connects TRBV6-6 to TRBJ1-5; D is perhaps TRBD1 (5 bases). Germline CDR1 and CDR2: MNHNY and SVGAGI (reference sequence). V lost 7 bases, J lost 1 base, and 14 bases lay in between. CDR3 length: 15 amino acids.

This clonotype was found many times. The CDR3 loop reads CASSRNSPISFSETQYF. The CDR3, as DNA: TGTGCCAGCAGCCGGAACAGTCCCATTTCTTTCTCTGAGACCCAGTACTTC. This chain links TRBV3-1 with TRBJ2-7; no reliable D call. The DNA matches TRBJ2-5 better at its end, which makes the J call doubtful. The CDR3 runs 17 residues. CDR1 and CDR2 (germline): LGHDT, YNNKEL (reference sequence).

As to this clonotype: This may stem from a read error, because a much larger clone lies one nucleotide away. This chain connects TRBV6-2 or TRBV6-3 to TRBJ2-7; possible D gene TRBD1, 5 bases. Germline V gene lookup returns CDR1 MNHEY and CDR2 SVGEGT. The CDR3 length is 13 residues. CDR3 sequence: CASTLGAPYEQCF. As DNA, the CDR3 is TGTGCCAGCACCCTAGGGGCCCCCTACGAGCAGTGCTTC.

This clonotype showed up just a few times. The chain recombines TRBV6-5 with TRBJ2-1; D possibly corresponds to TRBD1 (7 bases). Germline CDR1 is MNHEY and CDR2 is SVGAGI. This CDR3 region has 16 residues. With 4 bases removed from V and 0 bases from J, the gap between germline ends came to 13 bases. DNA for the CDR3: TGTGCCAGCAGTTCCAGACAGGGAGGCTCCTACAATGAGCAGTTCTTC. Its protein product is CASSSRQGGSYNEQFF.

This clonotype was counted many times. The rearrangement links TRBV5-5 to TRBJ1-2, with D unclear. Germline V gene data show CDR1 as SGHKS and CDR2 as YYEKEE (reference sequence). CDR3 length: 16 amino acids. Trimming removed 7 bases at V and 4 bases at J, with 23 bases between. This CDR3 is CASYDTVSRKTYGYTF. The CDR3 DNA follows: TGTGCCAGCTACGACACTGTCTCGCGAAAGACCTATGGCTACACCTTC.

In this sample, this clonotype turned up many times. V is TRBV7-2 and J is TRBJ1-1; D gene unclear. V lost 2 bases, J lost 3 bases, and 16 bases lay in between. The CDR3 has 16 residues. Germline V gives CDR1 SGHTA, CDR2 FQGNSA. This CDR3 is CASSLIQVKVDTEAFF. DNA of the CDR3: TGTGCCAGCAGCTTAATCCAGGTTAAGGTCGACACTGAAGCTTTCTTT.

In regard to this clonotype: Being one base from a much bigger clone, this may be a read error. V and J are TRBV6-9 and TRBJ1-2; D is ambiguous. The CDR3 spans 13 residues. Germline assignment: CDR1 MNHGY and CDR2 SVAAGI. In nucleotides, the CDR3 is TGTGCCGGCAGTTACTCCCGTGGGGATGGCTACACCTTC. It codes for CAGSYSRGDGYTF.

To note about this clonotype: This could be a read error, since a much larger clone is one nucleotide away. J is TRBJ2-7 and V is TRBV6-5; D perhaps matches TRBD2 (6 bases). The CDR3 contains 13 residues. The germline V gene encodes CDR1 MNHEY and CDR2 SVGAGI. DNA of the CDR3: TGTGCCAGCAAAGAGGGAGGAAGTCGGGAGCAGTGCTTC. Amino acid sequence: CASKEGGSREQCF.

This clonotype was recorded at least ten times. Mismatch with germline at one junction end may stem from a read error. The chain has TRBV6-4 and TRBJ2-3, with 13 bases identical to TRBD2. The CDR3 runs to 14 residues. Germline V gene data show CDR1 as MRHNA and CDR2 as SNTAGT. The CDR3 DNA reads TGCGCCAGCAGCGGACTAGCGGGAGCGGATACGCAGTATTTT. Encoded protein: CASSGLAGADTQYF.

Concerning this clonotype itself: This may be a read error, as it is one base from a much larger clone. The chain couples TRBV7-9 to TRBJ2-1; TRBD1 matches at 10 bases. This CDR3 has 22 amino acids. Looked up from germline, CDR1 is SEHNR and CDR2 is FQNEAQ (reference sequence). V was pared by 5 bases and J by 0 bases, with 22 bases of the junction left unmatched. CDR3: CASSPKNTLRDRGVISYNEQFF. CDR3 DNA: TGTGCCAGCAGCCCAAAGAATACCCTCCGGGACAGGGGTGTGATCTCCTACAATGAGCAGTTCTTC.

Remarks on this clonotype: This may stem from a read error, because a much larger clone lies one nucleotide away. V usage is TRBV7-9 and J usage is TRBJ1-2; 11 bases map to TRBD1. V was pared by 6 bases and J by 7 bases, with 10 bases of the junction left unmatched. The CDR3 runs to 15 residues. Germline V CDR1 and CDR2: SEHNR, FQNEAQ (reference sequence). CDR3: CASRLWTGGSRGYTF. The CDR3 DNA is TGTGCCAGCAGACTTTGGACAGGGGGCTCTCGTGGCTACACCTTC.

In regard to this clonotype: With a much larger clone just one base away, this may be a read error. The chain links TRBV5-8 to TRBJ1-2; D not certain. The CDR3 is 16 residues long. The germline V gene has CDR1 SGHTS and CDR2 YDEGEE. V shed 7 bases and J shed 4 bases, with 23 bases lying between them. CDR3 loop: CASYRNNPRKTYGYTF. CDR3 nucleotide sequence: TGTGCCAGCTATCGTAATAATCCACGAAAGACCTATGGCTACACCTTC.